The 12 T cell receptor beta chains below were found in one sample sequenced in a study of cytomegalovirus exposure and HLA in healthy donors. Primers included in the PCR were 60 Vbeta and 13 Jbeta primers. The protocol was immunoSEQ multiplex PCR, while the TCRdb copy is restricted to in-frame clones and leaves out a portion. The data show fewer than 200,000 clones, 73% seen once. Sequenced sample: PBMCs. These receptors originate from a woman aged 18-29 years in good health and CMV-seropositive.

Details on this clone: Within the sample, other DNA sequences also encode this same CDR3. The CDR3 DNA reads as TGCGCCAGCAGCTTGGGACAGGGGGCCTATGGCTACACCTTC. Its protein is CASSLGQGAYGYTF. The J gene is TRBJ1-2, the V gene TRBV5-1; 10 positions agree with TRBD1. CDR1 is SGHRS and CDR2 is YFSETQ in the germline V gene. The V segment lost 0 bases and the J segment 4 bases; nucleotides outside the gene matches: 0. The length of the CDR3 is 14 residues.

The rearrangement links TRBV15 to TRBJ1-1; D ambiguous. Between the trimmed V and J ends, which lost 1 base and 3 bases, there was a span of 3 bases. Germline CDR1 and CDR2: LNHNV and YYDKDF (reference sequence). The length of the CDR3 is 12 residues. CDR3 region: CATSRADTEAFF. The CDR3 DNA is TGTGCCACCAGCAGAGCCGACACTGAAGCTTTCTTT.

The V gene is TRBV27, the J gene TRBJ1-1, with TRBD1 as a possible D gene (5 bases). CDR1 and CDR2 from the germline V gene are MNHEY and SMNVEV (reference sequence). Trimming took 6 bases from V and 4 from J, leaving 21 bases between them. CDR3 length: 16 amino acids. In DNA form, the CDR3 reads TGTGCCAGCAGATCCTGGGTTGGGGGGTCGGCCACTGAAGCTTTCTTT. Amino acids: CASRSWVGGSATEAFF.

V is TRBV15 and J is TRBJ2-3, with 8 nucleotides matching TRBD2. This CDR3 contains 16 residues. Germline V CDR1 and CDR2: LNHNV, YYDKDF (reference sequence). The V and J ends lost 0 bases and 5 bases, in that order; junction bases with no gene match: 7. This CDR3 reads CATSRDRGGAGDTQYF. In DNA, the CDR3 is TGTGCCACCAGCAGAGATCGGGGGGGGGCAGGAGATACGCAGTATTTT.

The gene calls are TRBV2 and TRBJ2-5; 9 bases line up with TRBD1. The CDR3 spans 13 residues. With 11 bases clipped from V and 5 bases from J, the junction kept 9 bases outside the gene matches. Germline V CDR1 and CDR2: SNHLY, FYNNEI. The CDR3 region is CAVSGTGYETQYF. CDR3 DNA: TGTGCCGTTTCCGGGACAGGGTACGAGACCCAGTACTTC. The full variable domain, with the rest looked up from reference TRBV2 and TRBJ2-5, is EPEVTQTPSHQVTQMGQEVILRCVPISNHLYFYWYRQILGQKVEFLVSFYNNEISEKSEIFDDQFSVERPDGSNFTLKIRSTKLEDSAMYFCAVSGTGYETQYFGPGTRLLVL.

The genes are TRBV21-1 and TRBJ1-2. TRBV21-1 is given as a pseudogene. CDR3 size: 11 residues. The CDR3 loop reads CASSKGEVYTF. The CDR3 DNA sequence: TGTGCCAGCAGCAAGGGAGAGGTCTACACCTTC.

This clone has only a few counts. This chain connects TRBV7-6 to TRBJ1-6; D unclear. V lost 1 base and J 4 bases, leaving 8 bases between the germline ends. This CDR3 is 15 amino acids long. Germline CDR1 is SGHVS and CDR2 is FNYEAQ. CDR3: CASSLDPGYNSPLHF. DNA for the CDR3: TGTGCCAGCAGCTTAGATCCAGGATATAATTCACCCCTCCACTTT.

The chain's CDR3 is CASSQMTRSYEQYF. CDR3 bases: TGTGCCAGCAGCCAAATGACTAGATCCTACGAGCAGTACTTC. This chain joins TRBV7-2 and TRBJ2-7, with D perhaps TRBD2 (6 bases). Germline-derived CDR1 and CDR2 are SGHTA and FQGNSA. Trimming removed 5 bases from V and 1 base from J, with 12 bases in between. There are 14 residues in the CDR3.

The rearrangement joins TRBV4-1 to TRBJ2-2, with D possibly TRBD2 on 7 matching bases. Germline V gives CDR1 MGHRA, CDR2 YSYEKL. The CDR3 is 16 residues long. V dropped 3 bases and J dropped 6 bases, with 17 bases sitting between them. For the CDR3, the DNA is TGCGCCAGCAGCCATTCGGGGGGCCCATTTTCCGGGGAGCTGTTTTTT. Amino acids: CASSHSGGPFSGELFF.

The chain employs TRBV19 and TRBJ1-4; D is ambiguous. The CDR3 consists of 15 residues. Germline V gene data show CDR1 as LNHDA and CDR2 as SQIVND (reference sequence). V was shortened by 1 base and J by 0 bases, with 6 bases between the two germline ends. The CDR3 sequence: CASSIGGATNEKLFF. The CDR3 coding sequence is TGTGCCAGTAGTATAGGGGGAGCAACTAATGAAAAACTGTTTTTT.

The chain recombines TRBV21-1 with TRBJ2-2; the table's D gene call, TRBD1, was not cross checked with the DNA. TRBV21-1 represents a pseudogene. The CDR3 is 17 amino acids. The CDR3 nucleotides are TGTGCCAGCAGCGACGGGACAGGGGGACCACCCACCCGGGAGCTGTTTTTT. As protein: CASSDGTGGPPTRELFF.

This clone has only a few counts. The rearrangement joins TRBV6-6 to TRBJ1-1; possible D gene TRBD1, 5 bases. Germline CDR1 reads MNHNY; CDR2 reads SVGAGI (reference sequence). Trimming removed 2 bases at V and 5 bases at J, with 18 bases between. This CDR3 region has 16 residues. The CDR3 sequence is CASSYRAGRGGTEAFF. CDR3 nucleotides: TGTGCCAGCAGTTACAGGGCAGGGCGGGGAGGGACTGAAGCTTTCTTT.